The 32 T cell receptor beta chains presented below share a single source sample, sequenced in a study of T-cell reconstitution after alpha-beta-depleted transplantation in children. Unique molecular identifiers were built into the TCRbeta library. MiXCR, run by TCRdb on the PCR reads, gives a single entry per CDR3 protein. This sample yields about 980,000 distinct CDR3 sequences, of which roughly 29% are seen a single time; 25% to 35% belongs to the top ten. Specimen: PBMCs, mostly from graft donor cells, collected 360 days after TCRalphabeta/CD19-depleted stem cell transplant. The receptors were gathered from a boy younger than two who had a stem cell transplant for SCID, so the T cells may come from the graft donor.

The CDR3 nucleotides read TGTGCCAGCAGCTTAGATCCTAGCGGGGGTAGGTCCTACAATGAGCAGTTCTTC. Translated, it gives CASSLDPSGGRSYNEQFF. The genes are TRBV11-2 and TRBJ2-1; 10 bases map to TRBD2. Losses at the gene ends were 0 bases for V and 1 base for J; bases not matched to a gene: 6. Germline CDR1 reads SGHAT; CDR2 reads FQNNGV. The CDR3 runs to 18 residues.

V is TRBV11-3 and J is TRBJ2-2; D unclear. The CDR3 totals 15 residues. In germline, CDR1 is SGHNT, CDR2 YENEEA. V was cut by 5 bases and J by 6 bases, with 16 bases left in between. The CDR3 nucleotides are TGTGCCAGCAGCCCAGCAGGCCAGACTGCCGGGGAGCTGTTTTTT. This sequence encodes CASSPAGQTAGELFF.

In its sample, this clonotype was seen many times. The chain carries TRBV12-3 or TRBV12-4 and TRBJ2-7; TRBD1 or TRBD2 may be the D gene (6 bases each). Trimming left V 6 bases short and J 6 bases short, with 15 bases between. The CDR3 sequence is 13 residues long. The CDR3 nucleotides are TGTGCCAGCAGCCGGACAGCCGGGGGCGAGCAGTACTTC. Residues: CASSRTAGGEQYF.

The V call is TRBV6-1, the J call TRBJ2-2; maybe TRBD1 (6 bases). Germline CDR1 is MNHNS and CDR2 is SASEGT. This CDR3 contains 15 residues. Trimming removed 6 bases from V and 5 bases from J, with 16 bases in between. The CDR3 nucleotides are TGTGCCAGCAGGGCACCGGGACATCTGACCGGGGAGCTGTTTTTT. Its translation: CASRAPGHLTGELFF.

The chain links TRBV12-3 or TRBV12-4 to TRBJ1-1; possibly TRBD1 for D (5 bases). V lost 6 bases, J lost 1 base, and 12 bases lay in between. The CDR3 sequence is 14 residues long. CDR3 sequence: CASRRGPSNTEAFF. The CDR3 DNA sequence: TGTGCCAGCAGACGGGGACCGTCGAACACTGAAGCTTTCTTT.

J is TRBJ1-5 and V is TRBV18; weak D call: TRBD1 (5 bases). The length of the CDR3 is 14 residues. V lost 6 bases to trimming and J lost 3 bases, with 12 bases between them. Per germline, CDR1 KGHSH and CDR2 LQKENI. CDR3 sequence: CASSLRDYNQPQHF. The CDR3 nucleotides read TGTGCCAGCTCGCTCCGGGACTACAATCAGCCCCAGCATTTT.

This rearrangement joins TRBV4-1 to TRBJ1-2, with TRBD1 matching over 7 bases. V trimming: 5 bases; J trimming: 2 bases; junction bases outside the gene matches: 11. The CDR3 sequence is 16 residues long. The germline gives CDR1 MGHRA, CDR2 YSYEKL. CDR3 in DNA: TGCGCCAGCAGCGTACAAGGACAGGAGAGGAACTATGGCTACACCTTC. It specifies CASSVQGQERNYGYTF.

The CDR3: CASSLNGVDTGELFF. CDR3 sequence (DNA): TGCGCCAGCAGCTTGAATGGGGTAGACACCGGGGAGCTGTTTTTT. The rearrangement uses TRBV5-1 and TRBJ2-2; D unresolved. CDR3 size: 15 residues. Trimming took 1 base from V and 3 from J, leaving 10 bases between them. Germline lookup yields CDR1 SGHRS and CDR2 YFSETQ.

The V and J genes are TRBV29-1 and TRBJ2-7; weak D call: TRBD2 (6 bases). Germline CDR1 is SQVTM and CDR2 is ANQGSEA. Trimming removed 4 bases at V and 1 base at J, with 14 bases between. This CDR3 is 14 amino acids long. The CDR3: CSVGGVQGSYEQYF. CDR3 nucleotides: TGCAGCGTTGGGGGGGTGCAGGGATCCTACGAGCAGTACTTC.

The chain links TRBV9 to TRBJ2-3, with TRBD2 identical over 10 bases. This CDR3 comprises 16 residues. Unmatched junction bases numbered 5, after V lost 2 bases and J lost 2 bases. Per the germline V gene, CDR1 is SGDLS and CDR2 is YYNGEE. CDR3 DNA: TGTGCCAGCAGCGTTAGCGGGGGGCCTAACACAGATACGCAGTATTTT. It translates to CASSVSGGPNTDTQYF.

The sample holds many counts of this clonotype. The chain's CDR3 is CASSLKGGTEAFF. The CDR3 DNA reads as TGTGCCAGCAGTCTCAAGGGGGGTACTGAAGCTTTCTTT. The rearrangement uses TRBV12-3 or TRBV12-4 and TRBJ1-1; perhaps TRBD1 as D (6 bases). V dropped 5 bases and J dropped 5 bases, with 12 bases sitting between them. The CDR3 spans 13 residues.

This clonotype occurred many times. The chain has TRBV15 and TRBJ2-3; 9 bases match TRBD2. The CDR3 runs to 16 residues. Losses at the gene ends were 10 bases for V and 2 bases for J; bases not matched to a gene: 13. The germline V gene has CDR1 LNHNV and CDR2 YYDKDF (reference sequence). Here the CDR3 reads CAIKPGLASNTDTQYF. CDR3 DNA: TGTGCCATCAAACCCGGACTAGCGTCTAACACAGATACGCAGTATTTT.

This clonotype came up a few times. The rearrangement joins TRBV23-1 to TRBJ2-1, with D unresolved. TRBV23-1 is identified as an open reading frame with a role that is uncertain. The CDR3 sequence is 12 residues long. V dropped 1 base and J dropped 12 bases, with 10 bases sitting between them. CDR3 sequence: CASSQFRHAQFF. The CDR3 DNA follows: TGCGCCAGCAGTCAATTTCGGCATGCGCAGTTCTTC.

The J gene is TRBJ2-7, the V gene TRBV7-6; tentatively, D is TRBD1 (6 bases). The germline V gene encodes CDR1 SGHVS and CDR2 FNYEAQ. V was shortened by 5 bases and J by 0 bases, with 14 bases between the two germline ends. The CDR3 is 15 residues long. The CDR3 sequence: CASSPLGANSYEQYF. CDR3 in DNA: TGTGCCAGCAGCCCCCTGGGGGCGAACTCCTACGAGCAGTACTTC.

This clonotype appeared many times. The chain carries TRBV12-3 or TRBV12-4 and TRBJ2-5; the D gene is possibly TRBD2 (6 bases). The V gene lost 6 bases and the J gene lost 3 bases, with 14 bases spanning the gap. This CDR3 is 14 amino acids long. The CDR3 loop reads CASSYSWGEETQYF. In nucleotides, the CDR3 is TGTGCCAGCAGCTACTCATGGGGGGAAGAGACCCAGTACTTC.

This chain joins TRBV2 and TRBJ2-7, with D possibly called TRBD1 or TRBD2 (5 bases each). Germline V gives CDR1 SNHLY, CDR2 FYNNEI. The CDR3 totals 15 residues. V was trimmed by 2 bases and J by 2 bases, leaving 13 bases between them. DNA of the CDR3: TGTGCCAGCAGTGAACTATCCGGGGACCCCTACGAGCAGTACTTC. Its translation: CASSELSGDPYEQYF.

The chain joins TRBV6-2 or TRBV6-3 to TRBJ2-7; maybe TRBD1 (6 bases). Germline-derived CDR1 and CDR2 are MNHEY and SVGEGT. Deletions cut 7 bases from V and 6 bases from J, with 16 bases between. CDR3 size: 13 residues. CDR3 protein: CASMQGRMGEQYF. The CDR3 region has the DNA TGTGCCAGCATGCAGGGGCGAATGGGCGAGCAGTACTTC.

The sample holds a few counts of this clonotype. The CDR3 bases are TGCAGTGCTCCGGGACTAGGGGCCCCCAATGAGCAGTTCTTC. This codes for CSAPGLGAPNEQFF. The chain couples TRBV20-1 to TRBJ2-1; 8 bases agree with TRBD2. V shed 5 bases, J shed 6 bases, and the junction held 9 bases outside the gene matches. Germline V CDR1 and CDR2: DFQATT, SNEGSKA (reference sequence). The length of the CDR3 is 14 residues.

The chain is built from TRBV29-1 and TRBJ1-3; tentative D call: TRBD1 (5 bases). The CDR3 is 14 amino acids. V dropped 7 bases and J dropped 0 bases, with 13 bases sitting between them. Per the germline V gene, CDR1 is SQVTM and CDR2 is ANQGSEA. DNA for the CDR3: TGCAGCGCAGGGAACACTCTCTCTGGAAACACCATATATTTT. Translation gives CSAGNTLSGNTIYF.

CDR3 DNA: TGTGCCAGCAGTCGGACGGCGGGAGGGACTGAAGCTTTCTTT. Encoded protein: CASSRTAGGTEAFF. J is TRBJ1-1 and V is TRBV12-3 or TRBV12-4; D not resolved. V was clipped by 5 bases and J by 5 bases, with 15 bases between them. The CDR3 contains 14 residues.

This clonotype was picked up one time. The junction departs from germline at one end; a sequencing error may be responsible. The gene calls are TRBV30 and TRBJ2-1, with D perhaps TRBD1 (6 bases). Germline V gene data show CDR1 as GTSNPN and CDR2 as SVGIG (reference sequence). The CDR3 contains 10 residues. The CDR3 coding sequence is TGTGCCTCAATGCAGGGGTTCCAGGTCTTC. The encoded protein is CASMQGFQVF.

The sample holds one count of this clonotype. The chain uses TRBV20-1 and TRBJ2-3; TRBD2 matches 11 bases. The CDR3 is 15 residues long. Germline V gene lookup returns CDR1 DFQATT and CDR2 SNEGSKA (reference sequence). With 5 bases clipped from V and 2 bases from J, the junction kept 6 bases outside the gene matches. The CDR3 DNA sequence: TGCAGTGCTGTCCTAGCGGGGGGAAACACAGATACGCAGTATTTT. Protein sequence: CSAVLAGGNTDTQYF.

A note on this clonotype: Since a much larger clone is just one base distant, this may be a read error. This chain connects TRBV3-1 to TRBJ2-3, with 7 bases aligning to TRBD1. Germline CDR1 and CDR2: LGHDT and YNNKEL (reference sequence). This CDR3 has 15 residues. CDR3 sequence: CASCQGGPGADTQYF. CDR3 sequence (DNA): TGTGCCAGCTGCCAAGGGGGCCCCGGAGCAGATACGCAGTATTTT.

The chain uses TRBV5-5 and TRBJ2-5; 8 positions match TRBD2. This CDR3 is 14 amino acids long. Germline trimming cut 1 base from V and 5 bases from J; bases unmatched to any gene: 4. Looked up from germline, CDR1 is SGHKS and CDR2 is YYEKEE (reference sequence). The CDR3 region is CASSLSGTRETQYF. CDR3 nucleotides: TGTGCCAGCAGCTTGTCCGGGACTAGGGAGACCCAGTACTTC.

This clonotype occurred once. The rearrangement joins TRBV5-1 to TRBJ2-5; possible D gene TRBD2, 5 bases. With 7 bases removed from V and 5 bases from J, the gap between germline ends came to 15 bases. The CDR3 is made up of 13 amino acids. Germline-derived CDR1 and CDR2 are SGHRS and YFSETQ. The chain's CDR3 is CASARALPETQYF. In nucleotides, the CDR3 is TGCGCCAGCGCGCGGGCCCTACCCGAGACCCAGTACTTC. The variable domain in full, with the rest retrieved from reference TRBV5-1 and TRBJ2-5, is KAGVTQTPRYLIKTRGQQVTLSCSPISGHRSVSWYQQTPGQGLQFLFEYFSETQRNKGNFPGRFSGRQFSNSRSEMNVSTLELGDSALYLCASARALPETQYFGPGTRLLVL.

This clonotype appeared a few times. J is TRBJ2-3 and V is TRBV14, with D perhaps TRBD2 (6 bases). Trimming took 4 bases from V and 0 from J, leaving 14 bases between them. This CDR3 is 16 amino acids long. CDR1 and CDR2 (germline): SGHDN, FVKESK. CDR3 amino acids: CASSLQAGISTDTQYF. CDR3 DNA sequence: TGTGCCAGCAGCCTACAAGCGGGCATTAGCACAGATACGCAGTATTTT.

CDR3 DNA sequence: TGCAGTGCTAGAAACTACAGGACAGGGGGGCACTCCTACGAGCAGTACTTC. Residues: CSARNYRTGGHSYEQYF. The chain employs TRBV20-1 and TRBJ2-7; TRBD1 aligns across 10 bases. Germline V gene lookup returns CDR1 DFQATT and CDR2 SNEGSKA (reference sequence). Trimming cost V 2 bases and J 0 bases; bases outside gene matches: 10. The CDR3 is 17 residues long.

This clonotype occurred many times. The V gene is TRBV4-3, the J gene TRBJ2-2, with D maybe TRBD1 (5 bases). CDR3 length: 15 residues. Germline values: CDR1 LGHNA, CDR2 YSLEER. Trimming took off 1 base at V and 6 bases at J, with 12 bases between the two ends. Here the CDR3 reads CASSQAPPGSGELFF. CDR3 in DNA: TGCGCCAGCAGCCAAGCTCCTCCAGGGTCCGGGGAGCTGTTTTTT.

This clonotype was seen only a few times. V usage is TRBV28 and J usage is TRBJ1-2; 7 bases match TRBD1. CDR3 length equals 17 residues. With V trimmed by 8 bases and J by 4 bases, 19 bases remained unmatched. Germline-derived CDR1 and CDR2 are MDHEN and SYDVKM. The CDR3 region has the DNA TGTGCCAGCGCTAATGGGTTGACAGGGACGGTCTTCTATGGCTACACCTTC. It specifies CASANGLTGTVFYGYTF.

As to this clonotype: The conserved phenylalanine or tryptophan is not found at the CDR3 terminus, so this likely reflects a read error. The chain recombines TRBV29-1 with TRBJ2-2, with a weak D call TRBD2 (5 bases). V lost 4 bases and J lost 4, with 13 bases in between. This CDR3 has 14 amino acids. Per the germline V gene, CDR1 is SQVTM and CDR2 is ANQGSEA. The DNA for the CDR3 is TGCAGCGTTGGAAGGGAAGGAGGCACCGGGGAGCTGTTTCTT. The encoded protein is CSVGREGGTGELFL.

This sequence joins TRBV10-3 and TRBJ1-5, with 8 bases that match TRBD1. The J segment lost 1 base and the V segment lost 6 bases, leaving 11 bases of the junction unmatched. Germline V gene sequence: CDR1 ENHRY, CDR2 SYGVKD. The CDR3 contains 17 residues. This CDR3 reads CAISPTLTGDSNQPQHF. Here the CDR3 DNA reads TGTGCCATCAGCCCCACACTGACAGGGGACAGCAATCAGCCCCAGCATTTT.

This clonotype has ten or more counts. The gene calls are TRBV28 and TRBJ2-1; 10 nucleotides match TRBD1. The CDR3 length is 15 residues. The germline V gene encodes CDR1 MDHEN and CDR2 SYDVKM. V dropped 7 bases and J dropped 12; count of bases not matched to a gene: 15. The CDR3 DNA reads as TGTGCCAGCAACCAAGTAGGGACAGGGGTAGGGGGGCAGTTCTTC. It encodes CASNQVGTGVGGQFF.